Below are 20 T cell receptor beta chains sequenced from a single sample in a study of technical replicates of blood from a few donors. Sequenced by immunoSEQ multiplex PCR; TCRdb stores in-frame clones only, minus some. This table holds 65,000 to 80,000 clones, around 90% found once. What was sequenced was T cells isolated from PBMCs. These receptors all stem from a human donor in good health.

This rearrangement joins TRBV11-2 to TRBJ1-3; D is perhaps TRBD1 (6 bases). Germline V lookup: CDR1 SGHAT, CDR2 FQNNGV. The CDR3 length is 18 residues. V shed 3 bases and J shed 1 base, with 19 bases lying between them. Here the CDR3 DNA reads TGTGCCAGCAGCTTCCGGGTCAGGGGAAGTGGTTCTGGAAACACCATATATTTT. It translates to CASSFRVRGSGSGNTIYF. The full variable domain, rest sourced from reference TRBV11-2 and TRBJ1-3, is EAGVAQSPRYKIIEKRQSVAFWCNPISGHATLYWYQQILGQGPKLLIQFQNNGVVDDSQLPKDRFSAERLKGVDSTLKIQPAKLEDSAVYLCASSFRVRGSGSGNTIYFGEGSWLTVV.

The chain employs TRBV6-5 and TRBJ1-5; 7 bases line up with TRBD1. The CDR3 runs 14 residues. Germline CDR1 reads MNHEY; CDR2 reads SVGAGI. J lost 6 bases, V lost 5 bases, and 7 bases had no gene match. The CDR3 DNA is TGTGCCAGCAGTGCAGACAGGGAAGTTCAGCCCCAGCATTTT. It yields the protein CASSADREVQPQHF.

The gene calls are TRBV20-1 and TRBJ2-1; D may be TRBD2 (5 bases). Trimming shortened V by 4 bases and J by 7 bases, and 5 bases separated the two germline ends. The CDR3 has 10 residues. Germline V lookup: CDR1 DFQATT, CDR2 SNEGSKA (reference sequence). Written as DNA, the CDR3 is TGCAGTGCTACGGGGAATGAGCAGTTCTTC. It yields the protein CSATGNEQFF.

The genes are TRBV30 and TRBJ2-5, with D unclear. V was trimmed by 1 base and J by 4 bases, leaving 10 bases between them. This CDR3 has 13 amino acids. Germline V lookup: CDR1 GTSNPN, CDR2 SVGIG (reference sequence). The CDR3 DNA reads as TGTGCCTGGAGTGGTGCCTCGGGAGAGACCCAGTACTTC. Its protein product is CAWSGASGETQYF. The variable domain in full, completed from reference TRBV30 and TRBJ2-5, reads SQTIHQWPATLVQPVGSPLSLECTVEGTSNPNLYWYRQAAGRGLQLLFYSVGIGQISSEVPQNLSASRPQDRQFILSSKKLLLSDSGFYLCAWSGASGETQYFGPGTRLLVL.

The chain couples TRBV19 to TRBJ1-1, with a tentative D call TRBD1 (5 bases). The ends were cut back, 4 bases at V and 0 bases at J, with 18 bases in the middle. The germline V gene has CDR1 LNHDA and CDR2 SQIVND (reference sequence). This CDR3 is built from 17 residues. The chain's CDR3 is CASSRGVGAQVNTEAFF. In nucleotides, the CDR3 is TGTGCCAGTAGTAGGGGGGTTGGGGCGCAGGTGAACACTGAAGCTTTCTTT.

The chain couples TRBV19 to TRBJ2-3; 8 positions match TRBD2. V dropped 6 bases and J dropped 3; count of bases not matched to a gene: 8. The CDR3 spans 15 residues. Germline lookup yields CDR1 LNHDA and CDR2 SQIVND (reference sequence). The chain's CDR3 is CASRLSGSWTDTQYF. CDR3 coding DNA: TGTGCCAGTAGGCTGAGCGGGAGTTGGACAGATACGCAGTATTTT.

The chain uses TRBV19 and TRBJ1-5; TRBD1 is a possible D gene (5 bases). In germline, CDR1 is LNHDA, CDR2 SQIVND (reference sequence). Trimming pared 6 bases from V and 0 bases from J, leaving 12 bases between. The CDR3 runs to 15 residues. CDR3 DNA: TGTGCCAGTAGCCTCGGACAAAATAGCAATCAGCCCCAGCATTTT. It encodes CASSLGQNSNQPQHF.

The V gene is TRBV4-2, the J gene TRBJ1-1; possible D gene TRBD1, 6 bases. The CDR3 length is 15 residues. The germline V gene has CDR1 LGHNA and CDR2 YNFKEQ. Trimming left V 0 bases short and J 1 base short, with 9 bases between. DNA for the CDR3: TGTGCCAGCAGCCAAGACCTAGGGGGGAACACTGAAGCTTTCTTT. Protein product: CASSQDLGGNTEAFF.

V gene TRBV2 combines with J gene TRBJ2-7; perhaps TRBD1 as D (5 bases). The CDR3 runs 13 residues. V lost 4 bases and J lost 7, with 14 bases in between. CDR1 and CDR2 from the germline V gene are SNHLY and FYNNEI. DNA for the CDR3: TGTGCCAGCAGTGGACAGCTAGTCGGAGAGCAGTACTTC. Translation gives CASSGQLVGEQYF.

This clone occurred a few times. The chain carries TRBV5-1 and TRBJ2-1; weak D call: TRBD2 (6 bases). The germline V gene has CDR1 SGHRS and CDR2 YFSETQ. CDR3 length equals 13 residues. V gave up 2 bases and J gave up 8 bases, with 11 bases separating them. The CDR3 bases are TGCGCCAGCAGCTTCACTAGCTTCTATGAGCAGTTCTTC. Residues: CASSFTSFYEQFF.

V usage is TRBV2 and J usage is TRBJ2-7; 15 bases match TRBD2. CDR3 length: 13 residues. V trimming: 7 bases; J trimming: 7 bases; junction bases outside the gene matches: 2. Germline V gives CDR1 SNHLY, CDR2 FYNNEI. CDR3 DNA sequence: TGTGCCAGCACAGGGACTAGCGGGAGGGAGCAGTACTTC. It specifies CASTGTSGREQYF.

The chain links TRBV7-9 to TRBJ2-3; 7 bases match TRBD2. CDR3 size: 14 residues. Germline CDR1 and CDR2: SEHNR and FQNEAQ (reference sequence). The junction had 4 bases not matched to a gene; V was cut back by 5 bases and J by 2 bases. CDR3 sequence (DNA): TGTGCCAGCAGCCCCCTAGCGGACACAGATACGCAGTATTTT. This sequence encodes CASSPLADTDTQYF.

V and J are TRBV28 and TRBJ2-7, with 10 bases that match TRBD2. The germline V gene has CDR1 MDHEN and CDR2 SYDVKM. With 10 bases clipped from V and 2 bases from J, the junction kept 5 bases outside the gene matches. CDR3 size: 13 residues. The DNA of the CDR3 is TGTGCCACGGGACTAGCGTTACCCTACGAGCAGTACTTC. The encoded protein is CATGLALPYEQYF.

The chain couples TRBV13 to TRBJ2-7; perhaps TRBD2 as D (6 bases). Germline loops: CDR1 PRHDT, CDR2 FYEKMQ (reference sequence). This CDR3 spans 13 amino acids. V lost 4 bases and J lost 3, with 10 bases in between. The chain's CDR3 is CASSSTGLYEQYF. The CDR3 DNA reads TGTGCCAGCAGCTCAACGGGACTCTACGAGCAGTACTTC. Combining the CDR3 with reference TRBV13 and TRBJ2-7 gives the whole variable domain AAGVIQSPRHLIKEKRETATLKCYPIPRHDTVYWYQQGPGQDPQFLISFYEKMQSDKGSIPDRFSAQQFSDYHSELNMSSLELGDSALYFCASSSTGLYEQYFGPGTRLTVT.

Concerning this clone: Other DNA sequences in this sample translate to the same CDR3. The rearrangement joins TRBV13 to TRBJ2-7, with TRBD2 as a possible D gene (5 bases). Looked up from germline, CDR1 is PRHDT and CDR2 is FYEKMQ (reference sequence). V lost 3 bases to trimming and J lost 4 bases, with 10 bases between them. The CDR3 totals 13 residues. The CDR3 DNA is TGTGCCAGCAGCTTGGGGAGATCATACGAGCAGTACTTC. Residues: CASSLGRSYEQYF. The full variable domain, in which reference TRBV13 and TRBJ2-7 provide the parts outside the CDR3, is AAGVIQSPRHLIKEKRETATLKCYPIPRHDTVYWYQQGPGQDPQFLISFYEKMQSDKGSIPDRFSAQQFSDYHSELNMSSLELGDSALYFCASSLGRSYEQYFGPGTRLTVT.

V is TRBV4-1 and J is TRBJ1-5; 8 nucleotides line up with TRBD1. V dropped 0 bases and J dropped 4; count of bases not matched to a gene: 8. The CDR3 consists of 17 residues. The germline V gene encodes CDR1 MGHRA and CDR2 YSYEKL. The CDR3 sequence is CASSQDPAGGWNQPQHF. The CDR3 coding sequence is TGCGCCAGCAGCCAAGACCCGGCAGGGGGCTGGAATCAGCCCCAGCATTTT.

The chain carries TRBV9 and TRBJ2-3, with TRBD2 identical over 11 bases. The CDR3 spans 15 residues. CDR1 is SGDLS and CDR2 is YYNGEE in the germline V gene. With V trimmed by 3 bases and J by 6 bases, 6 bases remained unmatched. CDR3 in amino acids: CASSATSGIGDTQYF. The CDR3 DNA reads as TGTGCCAGCAGCGCGACTAGCGGGATAGGTGATACGCAGTATTTT.

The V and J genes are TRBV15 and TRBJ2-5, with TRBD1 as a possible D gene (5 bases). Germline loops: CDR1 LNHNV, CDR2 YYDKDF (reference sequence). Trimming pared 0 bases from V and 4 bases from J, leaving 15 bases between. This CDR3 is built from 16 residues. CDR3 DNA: TGTGCCACCAGCAGAGATGGAAACAGGATAGGAGAGACCCAGTACTTC. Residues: CATSRDGNRIGETQYF.

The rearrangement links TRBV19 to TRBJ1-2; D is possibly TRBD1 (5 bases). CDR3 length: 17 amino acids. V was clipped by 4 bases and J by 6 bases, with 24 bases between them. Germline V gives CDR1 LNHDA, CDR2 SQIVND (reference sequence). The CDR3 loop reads CASSTPPGQGPLDGYTF. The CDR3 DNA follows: TGTGCCAGTAGTACGCCTCCCGGGCAGGGCCCCCTGGATGGCTACACCTTC.

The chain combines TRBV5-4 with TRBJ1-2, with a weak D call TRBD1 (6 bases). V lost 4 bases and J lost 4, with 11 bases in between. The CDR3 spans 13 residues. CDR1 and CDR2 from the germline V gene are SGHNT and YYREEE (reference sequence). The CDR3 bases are TGTGCCAGCAGCCCAGGGGTCTCCTATGGCTACACCTTC. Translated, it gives CASSPGVSYGYTF.